Sequencing of this T cell receptor (beta chain) was carried out in a study of PD-1 blockade in classical Hodgkin lymphoma. This CDR3 is built from 13 residues. Germline V CDR1 and CDR2: SEHNR, FQNEAQ (reference sequence). Trimming stripped 3 bases from V and 1 base from J, with 7 bases between. This table comes from immunoSEQ multiplex PCR, and its TCRdb copy is limited to in-frame clones, with some not included. The data show 35,000 to 55,000 clones, with approximately 70% seen just once and approximately 3% held by the top ten. Each patient experienced a relapse that followed autologous stem cell transplantation, and brentuximab vedotin exposure varied.

The gene calls are TRBV7-9 and TRBJ2-7, with D possibly matching TRBD2 (6 bases). This TCR was recovered from a human donor with classical Hodgkin lymphoma. Source: peripheral blood mononuclear cells (PBMCs), taken before the second cycle of nivolumab. The CDR3 DNA is TGTGCCAGCAGCTTCCTAGCGTCCTACGAGCAGTACTTC. It is translated as CASSFLASYEQYF.